A single sample gave rise to the 15 T cell receptor beta chains below, sequenced in a study of blood T cell repertoires in COVID-19. Using immunoSEQ multiplex PCR, the repertoire was profiled, and TCRdb retains in-frame clones only, with some absent. The data show about 200,000 clones, with roughly 80% seen just once and 6% to 9.5% held by the top ten. What was sequenced was peripheral blood. The receptors here all came from a woman older than 75 with acute or convalescent COVID-19.

The V call is TRBV5-1, the J call TRBJ2-3, with 7 bases lining up with TRBD1. The V segment lost 6 bases and the J segment 1 base; nucleotides outside the gene matches: 8. This CDR3 is 15 amino acids long. Germline values: CDR1 SGHRS, CDR2 YFSETQ. CDR3 DNA sequence: TGCGCCAGCACCAGAGACAGGGAAGGCACAGATACGCAGTATTTT. As protein: CASTRDREGTDTQYF.

This clone appeared a single time. The chain uses TRBV5-8 and TRBJ2-5; tentative D call: TRBD1 (6 bases). Trimming pared 4 bases from V and 5 bases from J, leaving 18 bases between. The germline V gene encodes CDR1 SGHTS and CDR2 YDEGEE. The CDR3 runs to 15 residues. The CDR3, as DNA: TGTGCCAGCAGCCATACAAGGACAGTTGTGGAGACCCAGTACTTC. Its translation: CASSHTRTVVETQYF.

V is TRBV2 and J is TRBJ1-6, with a possible D match to TRBD1 (6 bases). CDR3 size: 15 residues. V shed 4 bases and J shed 4 bases, with 11 bases lying between them. Germline V CDR1 and CDR2: SNHLY, FYNNEI. CDR3 in amino acids: CASSVTGSYNSPLHF. CDR3 DNA: TGTGCCAGCAGTGTCACAGGGAGTTATAATTCACCCCTCCACTTT.

CDR3 sequence reads: CASSLGADNGYTF. In DNA, the CDR3 is TGTGCCAGCAGCTTAGGGGCAGATAATGGCTACACCTTC. The chain carries TRBV7-9 and TRBJ1-2, with D uncertain. V lost 1 base and J 6 bases, leaving 9 bases between the germline ends. CDR1 and CDR2 from the germline V gene are SEHNR and FQNEAQ (reference sequence). This CDR3 spans 13 amino acids.

This sequence joins TRBV5-4 and TRBJ1-1; TRBD1 aligns across 7 bases. Germline CDR1 is SGHNT and CDR2 is YYREEE (reference sequence). This CDR3 contains 16 residues. The V segment lost 0 bases and the J segment 7 bases; nucleotides outside the gene matches: 12. For the CDR3, the DNA is TGTGCCAGCAGCTTGGACGACAGGGTGGAAAAGAATGAAGCTTTCTTT. Translated: CASSLDDRVEKNEAFF.

Points on this clone: A single base separates this from a much larger clone, so it may be a read error. Other DNA sequences in this sample translate to the same CDR3. This chain uses TRBV6-1 with TRBJ1-2; the match to TRBD1 covers 7 bases. The CDR3 spans 14 residues. V shed 1 base, J shed 3 bases, and the junction held 2 bases outside the gene matches. Germline lookup yields CDR1 MNHNS and CDR2 SASEGT. The CDR3 here is CASSEEGAHYGYTF. The CDR3 coding sequence is TGTGCCAGCAGTGAAGAGGGGGCCCACTATGGCTACACCTTC.

V usage is TRBV3-1 (or the pseudogene TRBV3-2) and J usage is TRBJ2-7; D gene unclear. The CDR3 runs 16 residues. Per the germline V gene, CDR1 is LGHDT and CDR2 is YNNKEL (reference sequence). Between the trimmed V and J ends, which lost 3 bases and 0 bases, there was a span of 15 bases. The CDR3 is CASSHNGPFVSYEQYF. The CDR3 DNA follows: TGTGCCAGCAGCCACAATGGCCCCTTCGTCTCCTACGAGCAGTACTTC.

This sequence joins TRBV5-1 and TRBJ2-3, with D maybe TRBD1 (5 bases). The germline CDR1 and CDR2 sequences are SGHRS and YFSETQ. The CDR3 loop spans 16 amino acids. Trimming removed 3 bases from V and 7 bases from J, with 21 bases in between. Here the CDR3 reads CASSSVSVGQWNTQYF. For the CDR3, the DNA is TGCGCCAGCAGCTCCGTGTCTGTGGGGCAGTGGAATACGCAGTATTTT. Combining the CDR3 with reference TRBV5-1 and TRBJ2-3 gives the whole variable domain KAGVTQTPRYLIKTRGQQVTLSCSPISGHRSVSWYQQTPGQGLQFLFEYFSETQRNKGNFPGRFSGRQFSNSRSEMNVSTLELGDSALYLCASSSVSVGQWNTQYFGPGTRLTVL.

The rearrangement links TRBV4-2 to TRBJ2-2; the D gene is possibly TRBD2 (6 bases). Trimming cost V 0 bases and J 8 bases, with 16 bases left between them. This CDR3 has 16 amino acids. Germline V gene sequence: CDR1 LGHNA, CDR2 YNFKEQ. The CDR3 nucleotides are TGTGCCAGCAGCCAAGAGGAGGGGTCTTTCGCGGGGGAGCTGTTTTTT. It encodes CASSQEEGSFAGELFF.

The chain recombines TRBV6-5 with TRBJ2-1; no firm D call. V gave up 0 bases and J gave up 8 bases, with 17 bases separating them. The germline CDR1 and CDR2 sequences are MNHEY and SVGAGI. The CDR3 consists of 16 residues. This CDR3 is CASSYSMARGEDEQFF. In DNA form, the CDR3 reads TGTGCCAGCAGTTACTCGATGGCTAGAGGTGAGGATGAGCAGTTCTTC.

CDR3 loop: CASSLEVGSYNEQFF. CDR3 coding DNA: TGTGCCAGCAGTTTAGAGGTGGGCTCCTACAATGAGCAGTTCTTC. The genes are TRBV27 and TRBJ2-1; D is undetermined. The CDR3 sequence is 15 residues long. From germline, CDR1 is MNHEY and CDR2 SMNVEV (reference sequence). V lost 2 bases and J lost 0, with 8 bases in between.

The V gene is TRBV20-1, the J gene TRBJ2-2; TRBD1 aligns across 7 bases. Germline loops: CDR1 DFQATT, CDR2 SNEGSKA (reference sequence). With 4 bases clipped from V and 8 bases from J, the junction kept 1 base outside the gene matches. CDR3 length: 11 amino acids. The CDR3 DNA sequence: TGCAGTGCTACGGGACAGGGGGAGCTGTTTTTT. It yields the protein CSATGQGELFF.

This chain connects TRBV30 to TRBJ1-2; TRBD1 is a possible D gene (5 bases). Trimming stripped 1 base from V and 2 bases from J, with 5 bases between. CDR1 is GTSNPN and CDR2 is SVGIG in the germline V gene (reference sequence). CDR3 size: 12 residues. The CDR3 protein is CAWSAGNYGYTF. The CDR3 region has the DNA TGTGCCTGGAGTGCAGGGAACTATGGCTACACCTTC.

V is TRBV5-4 and J is TRBJ2-5, with TRBD2 identical over 8 bases. With V trimmed by 0 bases and J by 2 bases, 6 bases remained unmatched. CDR3 length equals 16 residues. Per the germline V gene, CDR1 is SGHNT and CDR2 is YYREEE (reference sequence). CDR3 sequence reads: CASSLGGSGVQETQYF. CDR3 nucleotide sequence: TGTGCCAGCAGCTTGGGTGGTAGCGGGGTACAAGAGACCCAGTACTTC.

V is TRBV27 and J is TRBJ1-5, with 7 bases that match TRBD1. CDR1 and CDR2 from the germline V gene are MNHEY and SMNVEV (reference sequence). Trimming took 4 bases from V and 5 from J; bases not matched to a gene: 5. The CDR3 runs to 14 residues. This CDR3 reads CASSWGRGDQPQHF. In DNA, the CDR3 is TGTGCCAGCAGTTGGGGCAGGGGGGATCAGCCCCAGCATTTT.